The 25 T cell receptor beta chains below come from one sample, sequenced in a study of CD4+ T cells in melanoma. Only in-frame clones appear in the TCRdb table, and some are missing; sequencing was by immunoSEQ multiplex PCR. The table includes more than 6,500 clones, around 67% detected once. Sequenced sample: cells from a culture (not recorded whether cultured in vitro). Receptor source: a human donor with melanoma.

As to this clone: One end of the junction is discordant with germline, which a read error may explain. The chain recombines TRBV28 with TRBJ1-4; maybe TRBD1 (5 bases). The CDR3 spans 14 residues. CDR1 and CDR2 from the germline V gene are MDHEN and SYDVKM. CDR3 DNA sequence: TGTGCCAGCAGGGTGGACGGGACTAACGAAAAACTGTTTTTT. As protein: CASRVDGTNEKLFF. The variable domain in full, with the rest retrieved from reference TRBV28 and TRBJ1-4, is DVKVTQSSRYLVKRTGEKVFLECVQDMDHENMFWYRQDPGLGLRLIYFSYDVKMKEKGDIPEGYSVSREKKERFSLILESASTNQTSMYLCASRVDGTNEKLFFGSGTQLSVL.

The table lists this clone with a count of one. The gene calls are TRBV5-1 and TRBJ1-6; the D is unclear. Germline V CDR1 and CDR2: SGHRS, YFSETQ. Deletions cut 4 bases from V and 4 bases from J, with 15 bases between. CDR3 length equals 16 residues. This CDR3 reads CASSPRVGEYNSPLHF. The DNA of the CDR3 is TGCGCCAGCAGCCCGAGGGTCGGGGAATATAATTCACCCCTCCACTTT. The full variable domain, completed using reference TRBV5-1 and TRBJ1-6, is KAGVTQTPRYLIKTRGQQVTLSCSPISGHRSVSWYQQTPGQGLQFLFEYFSETQRNKGNFPGRFSGRQFSNSRSEMNVSTLELGDSALYLCASSPRVGEYNSPLHFGNGTRLTVT.

The CDR3 DNA follows: TGTGCCAGCAGCCAATGGGGAGGGAATTCACCCCTCCACTTT. Translating gives CASSQWGGNSPLHF. The chain is built from TRBV16 and TRBJ1-6; D gene uncertain. The CDR3 runs 14 residues. Trimming took 1 base from V and 7 from J, leaving 8 bases between them. Germline assignment: CDR1 KGHSY and CDR2 FQNENV.

The chain employs TRBV2 and TRBJ2-1; D gene ambiguous. CDR3 length: 11 residues. The ends were cut back, 7 bases at V and 8 bases at J, with 9 bases in the middle. Germline-derived CDR1 and CDR2 are SNHLY and FYNNEI. In nucleotides, the CDR3 is TGTGCCAGCATAGGGCTCTATGAGCAGTTCTTC. Translated, it gives CASIGLYEQFF.

The rearrangement uses TRBV14 and TRBJ1-2, with 7 bases lining up with TRBD1. Germline lookup yields CDR1 SGHDN and CDR2 FVKESK. Unmatched junction bases numbered 8, after V lost 4 bases and J lost 0 bases. This CDR3 contains 16 residues. The CDR3 sequence is CASSPGQVLANYGYTF. Here the CDR3 DNA reads TGTGCCAGCAGCCCCGGACAGGTCTTAGCTAACTATGGCTACACCTTC. Supplemented by reference TRBV14 and TRBJ1-2, the full variable domain reads EAGVTQFPSHSVIEKGQTVTLRCDPISGHDNLYWYRRVMGKEIKFLLHFVKESKQDESGMPNNRFLAERTGGTYSTLKVQPAELEDSGVYFCASSPGQVLANYGYTFGSGTRLTVV.

This chain links TRBV5-1 with TRBJ2-7, with TRBD1 matching over 7 bases. The CDR3 has 13 amino acids. Germline CDR1 reads SGHRS; CDR2 reads YFSETQ. The junction had 5 bases not matched to a gene; V was cut back by 5 bases and J by 3 bases. CDR3 loop: CASRPGTDYEQYF. The CDR3 DNA is TGCGCCAGCAGACCAGGGACAGACTACGAGCAGTACTTC.

In this sample, this clone turned up once. This sequence joins TRBV13 and TRBJ2-2, with 10 bases identical to TRBD1. The CDR3 runs to 16 residues. Trimming at V came to 5 bases and at J to 6 bases, leaving 9 bases not matched to a gene. Germline V gene data show CDR1 as PRHDT and CDR2 as FYEKMQ (reference sequence). CDR3 nucleotides: TGTGCCAGCAGCCCTGGGACAGGGGTGGTAGCCGGGGAGCTGTTTTTT. Its protein product is CASSPGTGVVAGELFF. Full variable domain (outside the CDR3, taken from reference TRBV13 and TRBJ2-2): AAGVIQSPRHLIKEKRETATLKCYPIPRHDTVYWYQQGPGQDPQFLISFYEKMQSDKGSIPDRFSAQQFSDYHSELNMSSLELGDSALYFCASSPGTGVVAGELFFGEGSRLTVL.

In this sample, this clone is medium-sized (0.01 to 0.1%). The chain is built from TRBV30 and TRBJ2-7; 12 bases are shared with TRBD1. CDR1 and CDR2 from the germline V gene are GTSNPN and SVGIG (reference sequence). The J segment lost 6 bases and the V segment lost 4 bases, leaving 1 base of the junction unmatched. This CDR3 comprises 12 residues. This CDR3 reads CAWTGQGAEQYF. CDR3 coding DNA: TGTGCCTGGACGGGACAGGGGGCCGAGCAGTACTTC.

This chain connects TRBV6-2 or TRBV6-3 to TRBJ1-1; TRBD1 matches 8 bases. V shed 4 bases and J 8 bases; nucleotides not matched to a gene: 3. The CDR3 loop spans 12 amino acids. Germline CDR1 MNHEY, CDR2 SVGEGT. CDR3 nucleotide sequence: TGTGCCAGCAGTTTTGGACAGGGCGAAGCTTTCTTT. Protein product: CASSFGQGEAFF.

V usage is TRBV9 and J usage is TRBJ1-2, with 11 bases matching TRBD1. Germline V gene data show CDR1 as SGDLS and CDR2 as YYNGEE. The trim removed 5 bases at V and 8 bases at J, leaving 2 bases unmatched. The CDR3 has 12 amino acids. The CDR3 DNA reads as TGTGCCAGCAGGGGGACAGGGGGAGGCTACACCTTC. Translated, it gives CASRGTGGGYTF.

The V gene is TRBV7-9, the J gene TRBJ1-2; D not certain. Trimming shortened V by 3 bases and J by 7 bases, and 9 bases separated the two germline ends. CDR3 length: 12 amino acids. CDR1 is SEHNR, CDR2 FQNEAQ, per germline (reference sequence). This chain's CDR3 is CASSFVAGGYTF. The CDR3, as DNA: TGTGCCAGCAGCTTCGTGGCAGGTGGCTACACCTTC.

This clone was counted a single time. Mismatch with germline at one junction end may stem from a read error. The chain combines TRBV7-7 with TRBJ2-5; D may be TRBD1 (6 bases). The germline V gene encodes CDR1 SSHAT and CDR2 FNYEAQ (reference sequence). The length of the CDR3 is 13 residues. The CDR3 nucleotides are TGTGCTAGCAGCATGGGACAAAAAGAGACCCAGTACTTC. Its protein is CASSMGQKETQYF.

The rearrangement uses TRBV19 and TRBJ1-2; a weak D match, TRBD1 (5 bases). Trimming pared 3 bases from V and 3 bases from J, leaving 8 bases between. Germline V lookup: CDR1 LNHDA, CDR2 SQIVND (reference sequence). This CDR3 is 13 amino acids long. CDR3 region: CASSMTRDYGYTF. Here the CDR3 DNA reads TGTGCCAGTAGTATGACCAGGGACTATGGCTACACCTTC.

This chain joins TRBV28 and TRBJ1-5; 7 nucleotides align to TRBD1. The V segment lost 4 bases and the J segment 2 bases; nucleotides outside the gene matches: 11. Germline CDR1 MDHEN, CDR2 SYDVKM. The CDR3 loop spans 17 amino acids. The CDR3 region is CASSSGTVAFGNQPQHF. CDR3 in DNA: TGTGCCAGCAGTTCCGGGACAGTGGCCTTCGGCAATCAGCCCCAGCATTTT.

The chain joins TRBV5-1 to TRBJ1-4; TRBD1 agrees at 10 bases. This CDR3 has 16 residues. V lost 4 bases and J lost 6; bases outside the gene matches: 9. The germline gives CDR1 SGHRS, CDR2 YFSETQ. CDR3 residues: CASSTSDRGQDEKLFF. DNA for the CDR3: TGCGCCAGCAGCACCTCAGACAGGGGGCAGGATGAAAAACTGTTTTTT.

This clone was seen once. The chain is built from TRBV30 and TRBJ2-7; TRBD1 aligns across 10 bases. Germline assignment: CDR1 GTSNPN and CDR2 SVGIG (reference sequence). The CDR3 length is 14 residues. V gave up 3 bases and J gave up 4 bases; unmatched junction bases: 6. CDR3 sequence (DNA): TGTGCCTGGAGCGCTGGGGACAGGGGATACGAGCAGTACTTC. Its translation: CAWSAGDRGYEQYF.

This CDR3 is CASTEGRPNQPQHF. CDR3 coding DNA: TGTGCCAGTACGGAAGGGCGCCCCAATCAGCCCCAGCATTTT. This chain connects TRBV19 to TRBJ1-5; D is unclear. Deletions cut 7 bases from V and 3 bases from J, with 13 bases between. The CDR3 contains 14 residues. Germline CDR1 reads LNHDA; CDR2 reads SQIVND (reference sequence).

CDR3 protein: CASSWGGQTYNSPLHF. CDR3 bases: TGTGCCAGCAGCTGGGGGGGGCAGACCTATAATTCACCCCTCCACTTT. The J gene is TRBJ1-6, the V gene TRBV5-5; maybe TRBD1 (6 bases). This CDR3 comprises 16 residues. Deletions cut 3 bases from V and 2 bases from J, with 12 bases between. Germline CDR1 is SGHKS and CDR2 is YYEKEE (reference sequence).

This chain uses TRBV7-9 with TRBJ2-3, with D perhaps TRBD2 (6 bases). CDR3 length: 17 amino acids. V was shortened by 7 bases and J by 2 bases, with 22 bases between the two germline ends. CDR1 SEHNR and CDR2 FQNEAQ come from the germline V gene (reference sequence). CDR3 coding DNA: TGTGCCAGCACCAAAAATCCCCCGGGAGTCGACACAGATACGCAGTATTTT. Translated: CASTKNPPGVDTDTQYF.

The chain couples TRBV7-3 to TRBJ1-1, with 8 bases matching TRBD1. The junction had 8 bases not matched to a gene; V was cut back by 5 bases and J by 3 bases. The CDR3 contains 15 residues. CDR1 is SGHTA and CDR2 is FQGTGA in the germline V gene. The CDR3 is CASSPDRGGDTEAFF. CDR3 in DNA: TGTGCCAGCAGCCCTGACAGGGGAGGGGACACTGAAGCTTTCTTT.

V usage is TRBV5-5 and J usage is TRBJ2-2; D is perhaps TRBD2 (5 bases). Germline V gene lookup returns CDR1 SGHKS and CDR2 YYEKEE (reference sequence). The ends were cut back, 1 base at V and 4 bases at J, with 8 bases in the middle. This CDR3 contains 14 residues. CDR3 loop: CASSLIRGTGELFF. The CDR3 DNA follows: TGTGCCAGCAGCTTGATTCGGGGCACCGGGGAGCTGTTTTTT.

The rearrangement uses TRBV5-4 and TRBJ2-7; possibly TRBD2 for D (6 bases). CDR3 size: 14 residues. V lost 1 base and J 2 bases, leaving 10 bases between the germline ends. Germline V gene data show CDR1 as SGHNT and CDR2 as YYREEE (reference sequence). As DNA, the CDR3 is TGTGCCAGCAGCTTGTGGGGGGTTGCCTACGAGCAGTACTTC. Translating it yields CASSLWGVAYEQYF.

The chain is built from TRBV5-1 and TRBJ2-7; TRBD1 or TRBD2 may be the D gene (6 bases each). Germline V gene data show CDR1 as SGHRS and CDR2 as YFSETQ. This CDR3 contains 15 residues. The V end lost 0 bases, the J end lost 1 base, and 11 bases lay between the germline ends. CDR3 sequence: CASSLDGGASYEQYF. The CDR3 nucleotides are TGCGCCAGCAGCTTGGACGGGGGCGCGTCCTACGAGCAGTACTTC.

The V call is TRBV9, the J call TRBJ1-1; weak D call: TRBD1 (6 bases). The germline V gene encodes CDR1 SGDLS and CDR2 YYNGEE. The V end lost 0 bases, the J end lost 1 base, and 10 bases lay between the germline ends. The CDR3 length is 15 residues. The CDR3 reads CASSVEPDRNTEAFF. The DNA for the CDR3 is TGTGCCAGCAGCGTAGAACCGGACAGGAACACTGAAGCTTTCTTT.

The rearrangement joins TRBV7-3 to TRBJ2-3; 8 nucleotides agree with TRBD1. The CDR3 is 15 residues long. V trimming: 6 bases; J trimming: 1 base; junction bases outside the gene matches: 6. CDR1 and CDR2 (germline): SGHTA, FQGTGA. In DNA form, the CDR3 reads TGTGCCAGCAGTTATGACAGGGGAGGCACAGATACGCAGTATTTT. Protein sequence: CASSYDRGGTDTQYF.